This record covers a single T cell receptor beta chain. The V gene's germline CDR1 is SGHDT and CDR2 YYEEEE. Trimming pared 3 bases from V and 2 bases from J, leaving 14 bases between. The CDR3 contains 15 residues. The source of the sample is a study of blood T cell repertoires in COVID-19. As for the study in general: Material from acute and convalescent COVID-19 was sourced from the United States, Italy and Spain. T cells, B-cell-depleted T cells, or PBMCs provided the cDNA or gDNA that served as material.

Authors' methods: Estimation of nucleated cell counts was performed using reference gene primer amplification. Measured with immunoSEQ multiplex PCR; TCRdb has only the in-frame clones, and not every one. That table furnishes V, J and clone size, whereas the DNA furnished D and trimming. This sample has about 140,000 clones, with about 84% found just once. The TCR originated in a woman aged 80 or over in a cohort sampled during active or convalescent COVID-19. Sequenced: peripheral blood. This chain uses TRBV5-6 with TRBJ1-1; D is possibly TRBD1 (5 bases). In DNA, the CDR3 is TGTGCCAGCAGCTCCCTAGACAGACCAAACACTGAAGCTTTCTTT. Protein product: CASSSLDRPNTEAFF. Looking up the rest from reference TRBV5-6 and TRBJ1-1 gives the full variable domain: DAGVTQSPTHLIKTRGQQVTLRCSPKSGHDTVSWYQQALGQGPQFIFQYYEEEERQRGNFPDRFSGHQFPNYSSELNVNALLLGDSALYLCASSSLDRPNTEAFFGQGTRLTVV.